The 15 T cell receptor beta chains given below trace back to one sample, sequenced in a study of technical replicates of blood from a handful of donors. Clones were read by immunoSEQ multiplex PCR, and TCRdb kept only the in-frame ones, dropping some. The sample lists 65,000 to 85,000 clones, roughly 94% occurring once. Sequencing was performed on T cells isolated from PBMCs. Every receptor here comes from a human donor in good health.

The CDR3 DNA is TGTGCCAGTAAAGCGAGTGCAACTAATGAAAAACTGTTTTTT. Translating it yields CASKASATNEKLFF. This chain links TRBV19 with TRBJ1-4; D remains ambiguous. Germline loops: CDR1 LNHDA, CDR2 SQIVND (reference sequence). V dropped 7 bases and J dropped 0 bases, with 9 bases sitting between them. CDR3 size: 14 residues.

The chain has TRBV5-4 and TRBJ2-7, with no clear D. Germline V gene data show CDR1 as SGHNT and CDR2 as YYREEE (reference sequence). Trimming left V 0 bases short and J 3 bases short, with 4 bases between. The CDR3 is 12 residues long. CDR3 in DNA: TGTGCCAGCAGCTTGGTCGGCTACGAGCAGTACTTC. The encoded protein is CASSLVGYEQYF. The whole variable domain, remainder taken from reference TRBV5-4 and TRBJ2-7, is ETGVTQSPTHLIKTRGQQVTLRCSSQSGHNTVSWYQQALGQGPQFIFQYYREEENGRGNFPPRFSGLQFPNYSSELNVNALELDDSALYLCASSLVGYEQYFGPGTRLTVT.

The V gene is TRBV6-5, the J gene TRBJ2-1; 8 bases align to TRBD2. This CDR3 has 13 amino acids. V shed 9 bases, J shed 5 bases, and the junction held 6 bases outside the gene matches. CDR1 is MNHEY, CDR2 SVGAGI, per germline. The CDR3 loop reads CASRGGRDNEQFF. The CDR3 coding sequence is TGTGCCAGTCGGGGGGGGAGGGACAATGAGCAGTTCTTC.

The chain joins TRBV29-1 to TRBJ1-1, with D perhaps TRBD1 (5 bases). CDR3 length: 12 amino acids. CDR1 and CDR2 (germline): SQVTM, ANQGSEA. V was cut by 7 bases and J by 11 bases, with 20 bases left in between. Here the CDR3 DNA reads TGCAGCGCTGTGGGCTGGGGGGGATGGGCTTTCTTT. Translated, it gives CSAVGWGGWAFF.

The V call is TRBV4-2, the J call TRBJ2-7; 10 bases line up with TRBD2. Germline loops: CDR1 LGHNA, CDR2 YNFKEQ. V gave up 0 bases and J gave up 4 bases; unmatched junction bases: 9. This CDR3 comprises 17 residues. This CDR3 is CASSQDQSSGREYEQYF. Written as DNA, the CDR3 is TGTGCCAGCAGCCAAGATCAGTCTAGCGGGAGAGAGTACGAGCAGTACTTC.

The CDR3 nucleotides are TGTGCCAGCAGTTGGCTAGCGGGAGTAGCCACCGGGGAGCTGTTTTTT. It specifies CASSWLAGVATGELFF. This chain links TRBV6-6 with TRBJ2-2; 10 bases match TRBD2. V shed 4 bases, J shed 4 bases, and the junction held 6 bases outside the gene matches. Germline CDR1 is MNHNY and CDR2 is SVGAGI (reference sequence). CDR3 length: 16 residues.

The gene calls are TRBV15 and TRBJ2-2; D unresolved. The germline CDR1 and CDR2 sequences are LNHNV and YYDKDF (reference sequence). V was cut by 3 bases and J by 5 bases, with 13 bases left in between. The CDR3 is 15 residues long. CDR3 region: CATSRPESDTGELFF. CDR3 nucleotides: TGTGCCACCAGCAGGCCGGAGAGTGATACCGGGGAGCTGTTTTTT.

The V and J genes are TRBV5-1 and TRBJ2-1, with 9 nucleotides matching TRBD2. Germline-derived CDR1 and CDR2 are SGHRS and YFSETQ. This CDR3 contains 17 residues. V shed 5 bases and J 3 bases; nucleotides not matched to a gene: 12. The CDR3 DNA reads TGCGCCAGCAGGACGACGTTAGCGGGAGAGAACTACAATGAGCAGTTCTTC. Translated: CASRTTLAGENYNEQFF.

The chain links TRBV7-2 to TRBJ1-4; 10 nucleotides match TRBD1. CDR3 length: 17 residues. V was pared by 4 bases and J by 3 bases, with 8 bases of the junction left unmatched. Germline CDR1 SGHTA, CDR2 FQGNSA. The CDR3 nucleotides are TGTGCCAGCAGCTCGAAATCCGGGACAGGGGCTAATGAAAAACTGTTTTTT. Amino acid sequence: CASSSKSGTGANEKLFF.

The V and J genes are TRBV28 and TRBJ1-2; 12 bases map to TRBD1. V shed 5 bases and J 8 bases; nucleotides not matched to a gene: 6. CDR3 size: 14 residues. Germline CDR1 and CDR2: MDHEN and SYDVKM. CDR3 coding DNA: TGTGCCAGCAGTATAGGGACAGGGGGCGAGGGCTACACCTTC. As protein: CASSIGTGGEGYTF.

The V and J genes are TRBV5-5 and TRBJ2-7; 10 positions agree with TRBD1. With 6 bases clipped from V and 3 bases from J, the junction kept 3 bases outside the gene matches. Germline-derived CDR1 and CDR2 are SGHKS and YYEKEE (reference sequence). This CDR3 spans 13 amino acids. CDR3 sequence reads: CASTGTGDYEQYF. The DNA of the CDR3 is TGTGCCAGCACCGGGACAGGGGACTACGAGCAGTACTTC.

The CDR3 region is CASSTVGQGGTEAFF. Here the CDR3 DNA reads TGTGCCAGCTCAACGGTGGGACAGGGGGGTACTGAAGCTTTCTTT. The gene calls are TRBV18 and TRBJ1-1; 11 nucleotides align to TRBD1. The trim removed 5 bases at V and 5 bases at J, leaving 7 bases unmatched. The germline gives CDR1 KGHSH, CDR2 LQKENI. The CDR3 contains 15 residues. The full variable domain, completed using reference TRBV18 and TRBJ1-1, is NAGVMQNPRHLVRRRGQEARLRCSPMKGHSHVYWYRQLPEEGLKFMVYLQKENIIDESGMPKERFSAEFPKEGPSILRIQQVVRGDSAAYFCASSTVGQGGTEAFFGQGTRLTVV.

The chain joins TRBV6-6 to TRBJ2-1, with 14 nucleotides matching TRBD2. V shed 6 bases, J shed 6 bases, and the junction held 1 base outside the gene matches. This CDR3 contains 14 residues. The germline V gene has CDR1 MNHNY and CDR2 SVGAGI (reference sequence). The CDR3 region is CASRTSGGGNEQFF. CDR3 bases: TGTGCCAGCAGGACTAGCGGGGGGGGCAATGAGCAGTTCTTC.

This sequence joins TRBV30 and TRBJ2-3; no clear D. The V gene lost 0 bases and the J gene lost 6 bases, with 7 bases spanning the gap. From germline, CDR1 is GTSNPN and CDR2 SVGIG (reference sequence). The CDR3 sequence is 12 residues long. The CDR3 loop reads CAWSVGPDTQYF. The CDR3 nucleotides are TGTGCCTGGAGTGTGGGCCCGGATACGCAGTATTTT.

The chain employs TRBV6-6 and TRBJ2-7, with no clear D. Germline CDR1 and CDR2: MNHNY and SVGAGI (reference sequence). The CDR3 runs 15 residues. Trimming pared 6 bases from V and 2 bases from J, leaving 17 bases between. The CDR3 here is CASSFSIPDTYEQYF. CDR3 nucleotides: TGTGCCAGCAGCTTTAGCATCCCAGATACCTACGAGCAGTACTTC.